This TCR beta chain was obtained from a study of shared clonotypes between healthy human individuals. Naive CD8 isolation took CD45RO-negative cells positively selected for CCR7 and excluded terminally differentiated effector memory CD45RA+ cells. Germline V gene data show CDR1 as SGHTA and CDR2 as FQGNSA. The CDR3 has 14 residues. The trim removed 1 base at V and 7 bases at J, leaving 6 bases unmatched. Template for every sorted-subset replicate PCR totaled around 210 ng DNA, approximately 30,000 T cell genomes. Methods used by the authors: Filtering was not the same, since immunoSEQ gave junction-only sequences without quality scores. This table comes from immunoSEQ multiplex PCR, and its TCRdb copy is limited to in-frame clones, with some not included. The DNA was the basis for D and trimming; V, J and clone size are from that table. The table records around 560,000 clones, around 96% of them present only once.

Sequencing input: naive CD8+ T cells sorted from blood. The clonotype was recovered from a woman under 40 in good health. The V call is TRBV7-2, the J call TRBJ2-7; 8 positions match TRBD2. The CDR3 nucleotides read TGTGCCAGCAGCTTAGGGGGGACTAGATGGGAGCAGTACTTC. Protein product: CASSLGGTRWEQYF. Looking up the rest from reference TRBV7-2 and TRBJ2-7 gives the full variable domain: GAGVSQSPSNKVTEKGKDVELRCDPISGHTALYWYRQSLGQGLEFLIYFQGNSAPDKSGLPSDRFSAERTGGSVSTLTIQRTQQEDSAVYLCASSLGGTRWEQYFGPGTRLTVT.